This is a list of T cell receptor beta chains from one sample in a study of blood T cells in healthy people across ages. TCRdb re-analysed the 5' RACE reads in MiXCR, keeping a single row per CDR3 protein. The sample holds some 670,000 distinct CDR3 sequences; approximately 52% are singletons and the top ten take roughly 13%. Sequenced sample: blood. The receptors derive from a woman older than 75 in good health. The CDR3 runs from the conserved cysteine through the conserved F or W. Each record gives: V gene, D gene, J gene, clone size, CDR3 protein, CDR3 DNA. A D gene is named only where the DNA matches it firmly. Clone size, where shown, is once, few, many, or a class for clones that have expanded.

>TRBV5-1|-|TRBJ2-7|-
CASSLGLASYNEQYF
TGCGCCAGCAGCTTGGGGCTAGCCTCCTACAATGAGCAGTACTTC
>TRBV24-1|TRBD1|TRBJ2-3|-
CATSDSGTGANTQYF
TGTGCCACCAGTGATTCGGGGACAGGGGCAAATACGCAGTATTTT
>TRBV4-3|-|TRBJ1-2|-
CASSQDPRQNYGYTF
TGCGCCAGCAGCCAAGATCCTAGGCAGAACTATGGCTACACCTTC
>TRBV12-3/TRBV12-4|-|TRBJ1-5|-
CASSISGPQHF
TGTGCCAGCAGTATATCCGGGCCCCAGCATTTT
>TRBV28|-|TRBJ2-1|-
CASNTGPPKDEQFF
TGTGCCAGTAACACGGGTCCCCCTAAGGATGAGCAGTTCTTC
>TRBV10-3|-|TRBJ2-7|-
CAISGDTSYEQYF
TGTGCCATCAGTGGGGACACCTCCTACGAGCAGTACTTC
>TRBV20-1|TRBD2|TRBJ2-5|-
CSARVASGSWAQYF
TGCAGTGCTAGAGTAGCTAGCGGCTCATGGGCCCAGTACTTC
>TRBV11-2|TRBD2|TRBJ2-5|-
CASSLDSGSIETQYF
TGTGCCAGCAGCTTGGATAGCGGGAGTATCGAGACCCAGTACTTC
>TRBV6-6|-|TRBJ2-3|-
CASSYRAGSTDTHYF
TGTGCCAGCAGTTACCGGGCGGGAAGCACAGATACGCATTATTTT
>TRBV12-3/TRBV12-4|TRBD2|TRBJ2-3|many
CASSLGPLGLARTTDTQYF
TGTGCCAGCAGCCTCGGACCATTAGGACTAGCGAGAACCACAGATACGCAGTATTTT
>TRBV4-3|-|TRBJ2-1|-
CASSAQANNEQFF
TGCGCCAGCAGCGCACAGGCCAACAATGAGCAGTTCTTC
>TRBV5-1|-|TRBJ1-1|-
CASSLFYPGTANTKAFF
TGCGCCAGCAGCTTATTCTATCCAGGGACGGCGAACACTAAAGCTTTCTTT
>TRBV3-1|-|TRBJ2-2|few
CASSQETDTGELFF
TGTGCCAGCAGCCAAGAGACGGACACCGGGGAGCTGTTTTTT
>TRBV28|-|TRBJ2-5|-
CASRPTGLYGQYF
TGTGCCAGCAGACCGACAGGCCTCTACGGGCAGTACTTC
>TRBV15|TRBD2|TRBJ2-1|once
CATSRDPTSGGREQFF
TGTGCCACCAGCAGAGATCCGACTAGCGGGGGGCGAGAGCAGTTCTTC
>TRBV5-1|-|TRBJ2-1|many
CASSFGPSSNEQFF
TGCGCCAGCAGCTTCGGACCGTCATCGAATGAGCAGTTCTTC
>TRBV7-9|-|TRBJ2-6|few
CASSLVRGANVLTF
TGTGCCAGCAGCTTAGTTCGTGGGGCCAACGTCCTGACTTTC
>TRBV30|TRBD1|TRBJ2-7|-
CACGLGTGIYEQYF
TGTGCCTGTGGGCTCGGGACAGGGATCTACGAGCAGTACTTC
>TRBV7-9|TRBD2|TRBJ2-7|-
CASSLGRAGMSEQSF
TGTGCCAGCAGCTTAGGCCGAGCGGGAATGAGCGAGCAGTCCTTC
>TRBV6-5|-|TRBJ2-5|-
CASGRGPSYNEQYF
TGTGCCAGCGGTCGAGGGCCTTCCTACAATGAGCAGTACTTC
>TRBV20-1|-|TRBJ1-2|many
CSARPTLNYGYTF
TGCAGTGCTAGACCGACACTGAACTATGGCTACACCTTC
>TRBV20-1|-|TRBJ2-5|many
CSARVGETQYF
TGCAGTGCTAGAGTTGGAGAGACCCAGTACTTC
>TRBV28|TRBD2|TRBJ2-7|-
CAIVAGGFHEQYF
TGTGCCATCGTAGCCGGGGGGTTCCACGAGCAGTACTTC
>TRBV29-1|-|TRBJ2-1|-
CSVFTGGNEQFF
TGCAGCGTCTTCACGGGTGGCAATGAGCAGTTCTTC
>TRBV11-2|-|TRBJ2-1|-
CASINLIGRTSPKTYNEQFF
TGTGCCAGCATCAACCTTATAGGCAGGACAAGCCCAAAAACCTACAATGAGCAGTTCTTC
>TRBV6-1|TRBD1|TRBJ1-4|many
CASSLQGVWIVFF
TGTGCCAGCAGTCTACAGGGGGTGTGGATCGTGTTTTTT
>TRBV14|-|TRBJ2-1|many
CASSQTFPTYNEQFF
TGTGCCAGCAGCCAAACGTTTCCGACCTACAATGAGCAGTTCTTC
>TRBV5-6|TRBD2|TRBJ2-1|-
CASSLPGGTRNEQFF
TGTGCCAGCAGCCTCCCGGGGGGGACTCGCAATGAGCAGTTCTTC
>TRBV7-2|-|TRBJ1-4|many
CASSLVGEKLFF
TGTGCCAGCAGCTTGGTAGGCGAAAAACTGTTTTTT